The T cell receptor beta chain described here comes from a study of blood T cell repertoires in COVID-19. In the study overall: Sites in the United States, Italy and Spain provided acute and convalescent COVID-19 samples.

The CDR3 is 16 residues long. Germline V gene sequence: CDR1 MNHEY, CDR2 SVGAGI. Unmatched junction bases numbered 9, after V lost 2 bases and J lost 5 bases. Per the study methods: Estimation of nucleated cell counts relied on the amplification of reference gene primers. Data came from immunoSEQ multiplex PCR; TCRdb stores just in-frame clones and leaves some out. V and J calls and clone size come straight from that table; D and trimming were deduced from the DNA. The top ten hold 5.2% of the sample, which has 65,000 to 70,000 clones, about 89% seen once. The receptor comes from a man aged 50-60 years with active COVID-19. V and J are TRBV6-5 and TRBJ2-5, with 9 bases fitting TRBD1. The sequenced sample was peripheral blood. This CDR3 is CASSYVGTGTLETQYF. CDR3 nucleotide sequence: TGTGCCAGCAGTTACGTGGGGACAGGGACATTGGAGACCCAGTACTTC.